The subject of this entry is one TCR beta chain. The antigen is unknown. At one boundary the junction diverges from the germline segment, which might be a read error. These data originate in a study of Graves' ophthalmopathy and Graves' hyperthyroidism. Study results and caveats: Blood also harbored most expanded thyroid clonotypes above 0.001 frequency. Distinction of ophthalmopathy from stable hyperthyroidism by a 13-signature model reached over 85% sensitivity and 70% to 83% specificity.

Patients were excluded if they had other autoimmune diseases or uncontrolled infections, and likewise if pregnancy or lactation applied. TCR beta CDR3 amplification used RNA transcripts. Amplification began with first-round RT-PCR using HTBI primers, then second-round multiplex PCR was performed. TCRdb re-called the multiplex PCR reads with MiXCR, one entry per CDR3 protein. Counted here are roughly 700,000 distinct CDR3 sequences, roughly two fifths occurring once; the ten biggest clones make up about 40%. Per germline, CDR1 SEHNR and CDR2 FQNEAQ (reference sequence). This CDR3 is built from 18 residues.

Sequencing was performed on peripheral blood. The chain links TRBV7-9 to TRBJ2-6, with 7 bases fitting TRBD1. The receptor was derived from an adult man with Graves' ophthalmopathy. CDR3 residues: CASSLVWTGGTGANILTF. The DNA of the CDR3 is TGTGCCAGCAGCTTAGTCTGGACAGGAGGTACTGGGGCCAACATCCTGACTTTC.